These T cell receptor beta chains were read from a single sample in a study of early T cells in non-severe SARS-CoV-2 infection. One entry per CDR3 protein, called by TCRdb with MiXCR from the 5' RACE reads. This sample has tens of thousands of distinct CDR3 sequences, with under 8% found just once. The specimen sequenced was whole blood. Receptors originate from an adult who was a healthcare worker with PCR-confirmed SARS-CoV-2 infection or an uninfected control (not recorded which). The CDR3 runs from the conserved cysteine through the conserved F or W. The order of the fields is V gene, clone size, J gene, D gene, CDR3 protein, CDR3 DNA. D genes are given only for firm matches. Clone size is not always given. Where it is, it says once, few, many or a class for expanded clones.

TRBV7-6	many	TRBJ2-1	NA	CASSFGTEQFF	TGTGCCAGCAGCTTCGGGACTGAGCAGTTCTTC
TRBV29-1	NA	TRBJ1-1	TRBD1	CSAGGQGNTEAFF	TGCAGCGCAGGGGGACAGGGGAACACTGAAGCTTTCTTT
TRBV28	many	TRBJ1-2	NA	CASSSGTIFGYTF	TGTGCCAGCAGCTCCGGGACAATTTTTGGCTACACCTTC
TRBV7-2	many	TRBJ1-1	NA	CASSPSAVNTEAFF	TGTGCCAGCAGCCCAAGCGCTGTTAACACTGAAGCTTTCTTT
TRBV15	NA	TRBJ2-1	TRBD1	CATSRERQGAIGNEQFF	TGTGCCACCAGCAGAGAACGACAGGGGGCGATCGGCAATGAGCAGTTCTTC
TRBV5-1	many	TRBJ2-1	NA	CASSLASMRGSNEQFF	TGCGCCAGCAGCTTGGCCTCCATGAGGGGTTCGAATGAGCAGTTCTTC
TRBV4-1	many	TRBJ2-5	NA	CASSQASPRETQYF	TGCGCCAGCAGCCAAGCATCCCCCAGGGAGACCCAGTACTTC
TRBV28	few	TRBJ2-7	TRBD2	CASSFSGMSYEQYF	TGTGCCAGCAGTTTTAGCGGGATGTCCTACGAGCAGTACTTC
TRBV5-6	NA	TRBJ2-7	TRBD1	CASDKTGQSYEQYF	TGTGCCAGCGATAAGACGGGACAGTCCTACGAGCAGTACTTC
TRBV27	few	TRBJ1-3	NA	CASSLGPHNTIYF	TGTGCCAGCAGTTTAGGACCCCATAACACCATATATTTT
TRBV20-1	NA	TRBJ2-2	TRBD2	CSARAPGLAARGELFF	TGCAGTGCTAGAGCCCCCGGACTAGCGGCGCGTGGGGAGCTGTTTTTT
TRBV12-3/TRBV12-4	many	TRBJ1-5	TRBD1	CASSIGTVPGPQHF	TGTGCCAGCAGTATAGGGACAGTCCCCGGGCCCCAGCATTTT
TRBV30	many	TRBJ2-7	NA	CAWSPPDTYEQYF	TGTGCCTGGAGCCCGCCGGACACCTACGAGCAGTACTTC
TRBV7-9	few	TRBJ2-7	NA	CASSPTTGELSYEQYF	TGTGCCAGCAGCCCCACCACGGGGGAACTCTCCTACGAGCAGTACTTC
TRBV7-2	many	TRBJ2-3	NA	CASSLWSRGTDTQYF	TGTGCCAGCAGCTTATGGTCTAGAGGAACAGATACGCAGTATTTT
TRBV11-1	many	TRBJ2-7	TRBD2	CASSPLAGGYEQYF	TGTGCCAGCAGCCCGCTAGCGGGAGGCTACGAGCAGTACTTC
TRBV19	NA	TRBJ1-6	NA	CASSTPLEVGSPLHF	TGTGCCAGTAGTACCCCGCTGGAGGTGGGGTCACCCCTCCACTTT
TRBV12-3/TRBV12-4	many	TRBJ2-1	NA	CASSGGPLSNNEQFF	TGTGCCAGCAGTGGAGGGCCCTTGTCTAACAATGAGCAGTTCTTC
TRBV7-3	many	TRBJ2-1	NA	CASSLNPQVPEFF	TGTGCCAGCAGCTTAAATCCGCAAGTCCCGGAATTCTTC
TRBV12-5	few	TRBJ2-1	NA	CASGPGTYDNEQFF	TGTGCTAGTGGTCCTGGGACGTACGACAATGAGCAGTTCTTC
TRBV29-1	NA	TRBJ2-2	TRBD1	CSATGTANTGELFF	TGCAGCGCTACCGGGACAGCGAACACCGGGGAGCTGTTTTTT
TRBV28	many	TRBJ1-1	TRBD1	CASSRTGSTEAFF	TGTGCCAGCAGTCGGACAGGGTCCACTGAAGCTTTCTTT
TRBV11-2	few	TRBJ2-1	NA	CASRDGTDNEQFF	TGTGCCAGCAGAGACGGGACTGACAATGAGCAGTTCTTC
TRBV30	many	TRBJ1-5	NA	CAWSRASDSLLSQPQHF	TGTGCCTGGAGCCGAGCCTCAGACAGTCTTCTTAGTCAGCCCCAGCATTTT
TRBV7-2	many	TRBJ2-7	NA	CASSLNEGTHYEQYF	TGTGCCAGCAGCTTAAACGAGGGGACCCACTACGAGCAGTACTTC
TRBV6-1	NA	TRBJ2-2	TRBD1	CASRASTGPTGELFF	TGTGCCAGCAGGGCTTCGACAGGGCCGACCGGGGAGCTGTTTTTT
TRBV11-2	few	TRBJ2-1	NA	CASSPRAGNEQFF	TGTGCCAGCAGCCCCCGAGCGGGTAATGAGCAGTTCTTC
TRBV29-1	many	TRBJ2-3	TRBD1	CSVENRGRTDTQYF	TGCAGCGTTGAGAACAGGGGGAGGACAGATACGCAGTATTTT
TRBV10-3	many	TRBJ2-3	TRBD1	CAIGTGLDTQYF	TGTGCCATCGGGACAGGGCTGGATACGCAGTATTTT